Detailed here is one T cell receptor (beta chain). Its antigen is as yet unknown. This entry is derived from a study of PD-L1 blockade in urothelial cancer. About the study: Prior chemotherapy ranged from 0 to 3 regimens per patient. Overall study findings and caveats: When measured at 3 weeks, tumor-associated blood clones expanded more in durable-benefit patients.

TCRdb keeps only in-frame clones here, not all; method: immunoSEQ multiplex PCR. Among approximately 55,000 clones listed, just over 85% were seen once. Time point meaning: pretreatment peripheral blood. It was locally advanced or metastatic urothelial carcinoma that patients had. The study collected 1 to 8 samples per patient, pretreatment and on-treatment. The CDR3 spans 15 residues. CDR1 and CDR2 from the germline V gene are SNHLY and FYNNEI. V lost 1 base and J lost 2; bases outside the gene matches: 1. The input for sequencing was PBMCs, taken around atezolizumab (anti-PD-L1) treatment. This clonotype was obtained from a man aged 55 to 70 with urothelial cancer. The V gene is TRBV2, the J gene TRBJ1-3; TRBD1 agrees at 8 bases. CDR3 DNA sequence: TGTGCCAGCAGTGAAGGGGACAGGCCTGGAAACACCATATATTTT. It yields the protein CASSEGDRPGNTIYF.